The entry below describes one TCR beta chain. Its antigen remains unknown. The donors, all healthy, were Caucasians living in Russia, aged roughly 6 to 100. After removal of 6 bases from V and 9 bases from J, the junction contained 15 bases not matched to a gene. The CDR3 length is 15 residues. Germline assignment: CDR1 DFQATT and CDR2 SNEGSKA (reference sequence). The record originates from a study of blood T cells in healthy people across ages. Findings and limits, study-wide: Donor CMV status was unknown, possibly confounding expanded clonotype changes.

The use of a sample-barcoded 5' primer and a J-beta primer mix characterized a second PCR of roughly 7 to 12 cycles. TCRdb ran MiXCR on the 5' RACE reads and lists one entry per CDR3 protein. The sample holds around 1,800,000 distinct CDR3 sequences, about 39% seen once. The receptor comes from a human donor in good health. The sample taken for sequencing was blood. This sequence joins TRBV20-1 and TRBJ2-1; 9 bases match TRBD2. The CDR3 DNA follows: TGCAGTGCCGTAGAAGCAGCGGGGGGCCTTCTTGAGCAGTTCTTC. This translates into CSAVEAAGGLLEQFF.